This TCR beta chain originates from a study of molecular identifiers for immune sequencing clone quantification (dated by TCRdb to the late 2010s). Some background on the complete study: For a replicate experiment, the RNA from either approximately 20,000 or 98,000 naive CD8 T cells was divided into five aliquots, and four of those aliquots went on to sequencing. CD8 T cells were used in a methods study to benchmark molecular-identifier clustering-based TCR repertoire sequencing (MIDCIRS) and TCR RNA copy counting. What the work shows at the level of the full study, not this receptor alone: Spiked-in Jurkat TCR RNA equal to a single cell's worth was reported to be detectable even within 1,200,000 naive CD8 T cells. Highly expanded clone sizes could be underestimated if identical TCR molecules share a barcode. The naive libraries included spiked-in Jurkat TCR RNA (roughly 9 copies' worth), and this RNA is not part of the donor repertoire. In CMV-specific effector cells, clones with more than 20 RNA copies contained over 98% of molecules, whereas in naive cells such clones contained under 1% of molecules. Approximately 3 recovered TCR RNA copies per cell were obtained by modeling, versus 9 to 10 by digital PCR, implying a capture efficiency of roughly 32%. Without barcode sub-clustering, chimeric consensus sequences inflated TCR diversity; chimeras reached as high as 47%.

Notes on this clonotype: Its specific antigen is unknown. Nothing much larger sits one base from this clone, and base qualities are not available.

The method was PCR. TCRdb lists the instrument as NextSeq 500. Bulk TCR libraries were made following a previously described method, with the TCR primers given in Table S5. Total RNA was purified with the Qiagen AllPrep DNA/RNA kit. Before any analysis, reads coming from multiple sequencing runs of the same library were combined into one pool. On the authors' methods: Only reads with exact TCR constant sequence were kept, trimmed to 150 nt, and grouped by their 12-nt molecular barcodes. Reads in each barcode group were sub-clustered using a 15% Levenshtein threshold, and a quality-weighted consensus sequence was built for each RNA molecule. Non-functional sequences were filtered out, along with any lower-count sequence sitting one edit away from another sequence. Barcode sub-clusters with fewer than 20% of the maximum read count were removed, based on fitting two negative binomial distributions. TCRdb reworked the public reads: Q25 trimming with fastp, MiXCR clone assembly, productive beta chains retained. Each entry is one CDR3 protein sequence, shown with its most common DNA and genes. These V and J calls originate from TCRdb's pipeline instead of the authors' own analysis. For this sample there are over 100,000 distinct CDR3 sequences; 35% appear just once. The ten largest clones capture roughly 9.3% of the sample.

Libraries of naive CD8 T cells were built from around 20,000 to 990,000 sorted cells, with 10%, 30% or 50% of the purified RNA used. Naive CD8 T cells were FACS-sorted as CD8+CD4-CCR7+CD45RA+ on a BD FACSAria II into RLT Plus buffer. Roughly ten TCR copies' worth of Jurkat RNA were spiked into roughly 20,000-1,000,000 naive CD8 T cell samples to test detection sensitivity. CD8 T cells were enriched with RosetteSep CD8+ T Cell Enrichment Cocktail and Ficoll-Paque, followed by ACK red cell lysis. Measured from the cysteine to the phenylalanine, the CDR3 is 16 residues long. Only the CDR3 region is kept as DNA, spanning 48 bases read in frame from base 1. V is pruned by 3 bases and J by 4 bases, leaving 10 bases of the junction without a gene match. Taken from the germline V gene, the CDR1 and CDR2 loops are SGDLS and YYNGEE.

Source material: naive CD8+ T cells from blood, with Jurkat cell RNA spiked in. The cell subset or site label corresponds to: FACS-sorted CD8+CD4-CCR7+CD45RA+ naive T cells. The sequence came from a human donor in good health. Some libraries in this study had Jurkat cell RNA spiked in. The chain uses TRBV9 and TRBJ2-1; 7 bases in between match TRBD2. The CDR3 sequence is CASSDNRDYQYNEQFF. The DNA is as follows: TGTGCCAGCAGCGACAACCGGGACTACCAATACAATGAGCAGTTCTTC.